Below are 13 T cell receptor beta chains sequenced from a single sample in a study of cytomegalovirus exposure and HLA in healthy donors. The PCR contained 60 Vbeta and 13 Jbeta primers. Profiled with immunoSEQ multiplex PCR; TCRdb holds only in-frame clones, not every one. The sample lists roughly 100,000 clones; approximately 9% were seen once. Input material: PBMCs. The receptors here all came from a man aged 45 to 65 in good health and CMV-seropositive.

This clone has only a few counts. J is TRBJ2-1 and V is TRBV27; TRBD1 agrees at 7 bases. J lost 7 bases, V lost 4 bases, and 4 bases had no gene match. The CDR3 consists of 13 residues. Per germline, CDR1 MNHEY and CDR2 SMNVEV (reference sequence). This CDR3 reads CASSWTGSNEQFF. In DNA form, the CDR3 reads TGTGCCAGCAGTTGGACAGGTTCGAATGAGCAGTTCTTC.

V and J are TRBV6-1 and TRBJ2-7; 7 positions match TRBD1. CDR1 MNHNS and CDR2 SASEGT come from the germline V gene. The ends lost 1 base at V and 3 bases at J; junction bases unmatched: 6. The CDR3 runs 15 residues. The chain's CDR3 is CASSEEKGAFYEQYF. For the CDR3, the DNA is TGTGCCAGCAGTGAAGAAAAGGGGGCTTTCTACGAGCAGTACTTC.

This clone appeared a few times. The chain joins TRBV28 to TRBJ1-5; D perhaps matches TRBD1 (6 bases). The CDR3 spans 17 residues. Germline CDR1 MDHEN, CDR2 SYDVKM. Trimming stripped 5 bases from V and 3 bases from J, with 20 bases between. As DNA, the CDR3 is TGTGCCAGCAGTCCCACAGGGACAAACCTCTACAATCAGCCCCAGCATTTT. This gives the protein CASSPTGTNLYNQPQHF.

The chain carries TRBV5-1 and TRBJ2-2; 10 bases agree with TRBD2. CDR3 length: 19 amino acids. CDR1 is SGHRS and CDR2 is YFSETQ in the germline V gene. Trimming at V came to 4 bases and at J to 6 bases, leaving 18 bases not matched to a gene. CDR3 coding DNA: TGCGCCAGCAGCAACGATCGATTCCTGGCTAGCGGGAGCGCCGGGGAGCTGTTTTTT. Protein sequence: CASSNDRFLASGSAGELFF.

V gene TRBV27 combines with J gene TRBJ1-1, with a tentative D call TRBD1 (5 bases). CDR3 length: 13 residues. Germline lookup yields CDR1 MNHEY and CDR2 SMNVEV (reference sequence). With 6 bases removed from V and 0 bases from J, the gap between germline ends came to 8 bases. CDR3 loop: CASSDSLNTEAFF. The CDR3 coding sequence is TGTGCCAGCAGCGACAGCCTGAACACTGAAGCTTTCTTT.

The chain recombines TRBV5-6 with TRBJ2-7; maybe TRBD2 (5 bases). V was trimmed by 3 bases and J by 4 bases, leaving 8 bases between them. The CDR3 is made up of 12 amino acids. Germline assignment: CDR1 SGHDT and CDR2 YYEEEE. In DNA, the CDR3 is TGTGCCAGCAGCTCGAGGGTATACGAGCAGTACTTC. Amino acids: CASSSRVYEQYF.

This clone showed up just a few times. In nucleotides, the CDR3 is TGCAGCGTTTCCAGGATTAATGAAAAACTGTTTTTT. Translated: CSVSRINEKLFF. The J gene is TRBJ1-4, the V gene TRBV29-1, with no clear D. V gave up 5 bases and J gave up 4 bases, with 8 bases separating them. Germline loops: CDR1 SQVTM, CDR2 ANQGSEA. This CDR3 spans 12 amino acids.

This clone appeared a few times. V gene TRBV7-9 combines with J gene TRBJ2-5; TRBD2 agrees at 8 bases. The CDR3 covers 14 residues. Trimming took 3 bases from V and 8 from J; bases not matched to a gene: 8. CDR1 is SEHNR, CDR2 FQNEAQ, per germline (reference sequence). The chain's CDR3 is CASSFIREGPTQYF. The CDR3 DNA follows: TGTGCCAGCAGCTTTATTCGGGAGGGCCCCACCCAGTACTTC.

In its sample, this clone was seen a few times. This chain connects TRBV27 to TRBJ2-7, with 11 bases aligning to TRBD1. Germline V gives CDR1 MNHEY, CDR2 SMNVEV (reference sequence). The CDR3 totals 15 residues. Losses at the gene ends were 5 bases for V and 3 bases for J; bases not matched to a gene: 6. This chain's CDR3 is CASSIPGQGGYEQYF. DNA for the CDR3: TGTGCCAGCAGTATACCGGGACAGGGGGGCTACGAGCAGTACTTC.

This clone has just a few counts. The chain carries TRBV6-5 and TRBJ1-3; 10 bases fit TRBD1. Trimming cost V 5 bases and J 4 bases; bases outside gene matches: 5. The CDR3 has 15 residues. Germline CDR1 reads MNHEY; CDR2 reads SVGAGI. The CDR3 loop reads CASSPTGQGGNTIYF. The DNA of the CDR3 is TGTGCCAGCAGTCCCACGGGACAGGGGGGAAACACCATATATTTT.

This clone was counted only a few times. The chain carries TRBV11-2 and TRBJ1-1; 12 nucleotides line up with TRBD1. V lost 5 bases to trimming and J lost 8 bases; unmatched junction nucleotides: 3. This CDR3 spans 13 amino acids. The germline CDR1 and CDR2 sequences are SGHAT and FQNNGV. The CDR3 spells CASSHGTGGEAFF. The CDR3 DNA reads as TGTGCCAGCAGCCATGGGACAGGGGGCGAAGCTTTCTTT.

The chain uses TRBV10-3 and TRBJ2-3, with a possible D match to TRBD2 (5 bases). The CDR3 length is 15 residues. Germline CDR1 ENHRY, CDR2 SYGVKD. The ends were cut back, 3 bases at V and 2 bases at J, with 12 bases in the middle. CDR3 DNA: TGTGCCATCAGTGACCGGGCCCGGGACACAGATACGCAGTATTTT. Protein product: CAISDRARDTDTQYF.

The chain carries TRBV6-5 and TRBJ1-1; a possible D gene is TRBD1 (6 bases). V was clipped by 6 bases and J by 1 base, with 9 bases between them. The CDR3 loop spans 13 amino acids. Looked up from germline, CDR1 is MNHEY and CDR2 is SVGAGI. CDR3 DNA: TGTGCCAGCAGACAGGGACCGAACACTGAAGCTTTCTTT. Encoded protein: CASRQGPNTEAFF.